Below, 3 T cell receptor beta chains from the same sample are listed, as sequenced in a study of cytomegalovirus exposure and HLA in healthy donors. Researchers ran the PCR with 60 Vbeta and 13 Jbeta primers. TCRdb's table, derived via immunoSEQ multiplex PCR, lists solely in-frame clones and lacks some. The sample has around 170,000 clones, just under 80% seen once. What was sequenced was PBMCs. The receptors shown here come from a woman in her twenties or thirties in good health and CMV-seronegative.

The chain employs TRBV11-2 and TRBJ1-5; D not certain. Germline V gene lookup returns CDR1 SGHAT and CDR2 FQNNGV. V lost 5 bases, J lost 4 bases, and 12 bases lay in between. This CDR3 comprises 14 residues. Written as DNA, the CDR3 is TGTGCCAGCAGCGGCGGAGTCGTAAATCAGCCCCAGCATTTT. The encoded protein is CASSGGVVNQPQHF.

The chain employs TRBV18 and TRBJ2-7; a possible D gene is TRBD2 (6 bases). V lost 6 bases and J lost 3, with 15 bases in between. The CDR3 is 14 residues long. CDR1 KGHSH and CDR2 LQKENI come from the germline V gene. The CDR3: CASSPGTANYEQYF. The CDR3 coding sequence is TGTGCCAGCTCGCCCGGGACTGCCAACTACGAGCAGTACTTC.

The chain employs TRBV7-6 and TRBJ1-2, with D unresolved. V lost 2 bases and J 8 bases, leaving 9 bases between the germline ends. This CDR3 is built from 12 residues. Germline V gene data show CDR1 as SGHVS and CDR2 as FNYEAQ. The CDR3 nucleotides read TGTGCCAGCAGCTTAAGTGGCTTAGGCTACACCTTC. Translation gives CASSLSGLGYTF.